These T cell receptor beta chains were read from a single sample in a study of OX40 agonist ivuxolimab in advanced cancers. Assay used: immunoSEQ multiplex PCR; TCRdb lists only in-frame clones, some missing. The repertoire holds under 75,000 clones, with less than 90% as singletons. The starting material was CD4+ or CD8+ T cells sorted from blood, obtained in a trial of the OX40 agonist ivuxolimab. The receptors come from an adult with an advanced solid tumor such as melanoma, head and neck, liver or kidney cancer. Both conserved end residues are part of each CDR3. A D gene is named only where the DNA matches it firmly. Rows may omit the clone size; those that give it use once, few, many or a size class.

TRBD1,TRBJ1-2,-,TRBV28,CASSTDRAWGYGYTF,TGTGCCAGCAGTACCGACAGGGCCTGGGGCTATGGCTACACCTTC
-,TRBJ2-1,-,TRBV7-2,CASSLDLYGRINEQFF,TGTGCCAGCAGCTTAGATCTGTATGGAAGGATCAATGAGCAGTTCTTC
TRBD1,TRBJ1-1,-,TRBV2,CASIRGRFEAFF,TGTGCCAGCATTAGGGGGCGCTTTGAAGCTTTCTTT
-,TRBJ2-7,once,TRBV5-1,CASSKGHSDPYEQYF,TGCGCCAGCAGCAAGGGACACTCGGACCCTTACGAGCAGTACTTC
-,TRBJ1-5,-,TRBV7-8,CASSSQGYEPQHF,TGTGCCAGCAGCTCCCAGGGGTATGAGCCCCAGCATTTT
-,TRBJ2-1,few,TRBV27,CASSLAGLLSQNEQFF,TGTGCCAGCAGTTTAGCCGGACTGCTCTCTCAAAATGAGCAGTTCTTC
-,TRBJ1-1,-,TRBV5-8,CASSLRGTEAFF,TGTGCCAGCAGCTTACGGGGTACTGAAGCTTTCTTT
-,TRBJ2-3,-,TRBV25-1,CASHIQGSLTDTQYF,TGTGCCAGCCACATTCAGGGTTCTCTCACAGATACGCAGTATTTT
-,TRBJ2-7,-,TRBV18,CASSPSQNYEQYF,TGTGCCAGCTCACCCTCACAGAACTACGAGCAGTACTTC
-,TRBJ2-6,-,TRBV7-9,CAGQDGPNSGANVLTF,TGTGCCGGACAAGACGGGCCAAACTCTGGGGCCAACGTCCTGACTTTC
-,TRBJ2-7,-,TRBV28,CASSFRAGTYEQYF,TGTGCCAGCAGTTTTAGAGCAGGGACCTACGAGCAGTACTTC
-,TRBJ1-6,-,TRBV19,CASSMDGTYNSPLHF,TGTGCCAGTAGTATGGACGGGACCTATAATTCACCCCTCCACTTT
-,TRBJ1-1,-,TRBV5-6,CASSLPGEGREAFF,TGTGCCAGCAGCCTACCCGGGGAGGGTAGAGAAGCTTTCTTT
-,TRBJ1-2,-,TRBV7-2,CASSTHRVGYTF,TGTGCCAGCAGCACCCACAGGGTCGGCTACACCTTC
TRBD2,TRBJ2-1,-,TRBV29-1,CSVAGGNEQFF,TGCAGCGTTGCCGGGGGGAATGAGCAGTTCTTC
-,TRBJ2-2,-,TRBV5-1,CASSRASGVTGELFF,TGCGCCAGCAGCCGGGCTTCTGGGGTTACCGGGGAGCTGTTTTTT
-,TRBJ2-6,once,TRBV7-2,CASSFQSSGANVLTF,TGTGCCAGCAGCTTTCAGAGCTCTGGGGCCAACGTCCTGACTTTC
TRBD1,TRBJ1-2,-,TRBV2,CASSFRTGGNYGYTF,TGTGCCAGCAGTTTCCGGACAGGGGGCAACTATGGCTACACCTTC
TRBD1,TRBJ1-6,-,TRBV28,CASSSPRDSVGAFMSSYNSPLHF,TGTGCCAGCAGTTCCCCTCGGGACAGCGTAGGGGCGTTTATGAGCTCCTATAATTCACCCCTCCACTTT
TRBD1,TRBJ2-7,-,TRBV12-5,CASGLSRDRVYEQYF,TGTGCTAGTGGTCTCTCCCGGGACAGGGTATACGAGCAGTACTTC
-,TRBJ1-1,once,TRBV9,CASSPPGDMGTEAFF,TGTGCCAGCAGCCCTCCGGGGGACATGGGCACTGAAGCTTTCTTT
TRBD1,TRBJ2-3,-,TRBV4-1,CASSLLGTGVTDTQYF,TGCGCCAGCAGCCTCCTCGGGACAGGGGTAACAGATACGCAGTATTTT
-,TRBJ2-1,-,TRBV10-1,CASSGRRGDEQFF,TGCGCCAGCAGCGGCCGGCGGGGCGATGAGCAGTTCTTC
-,TRBJ1-1,-,TRBV5-1,CASSRLVNTEAFF,TGCGCCAGCAGTCGTCTGGTGAACACTGAAGCTTTCTTT
-,TRBJ1-1,-,TRBV2,CASSYRKSQAFF,TGTGCCAGCAGCTATAGAAAAAGCCAAGCTTTCTTT
-,TRBJ2-7,-,TRBV25-1,CASSDYWSGEQYF,TGTGCCAGCAGTGATTATTGGTCGGGTGAGCAGTACTTC
TRBD2,TRBJ2-5,-,TRBV5-4,CASSPGTNQEETQYF,TGTGCCAGCAGCCCAGGGACTAATCAAGAAGAGACCCAGTACTTC
-,TRBJ2-1,-,TRBV29-1,CSVDKGNEQFF,TGCAGCGTTGATAAGGGCAATGAGCAGTTCTTC
-,TRBJ2-3,-,TRBV30,CAWESGTDTQYF,TGTGCCTGGGAGTCCGGCACAGATACGCAGTATTTT
-,TRBJ2-3,-,TRBV29-1,CSVRALLGDTQYF,TGCAGCGTTCGGGCGCTATTAGGAGATACGCAGTATTTT
TRBD1,TRBJ2-7,-,TRBV11-1,CASSLGYTQGYEQYF,TGTGCCAGCAGCTTAGGCTACACACAGGGGTACGAGCAGTACTTC
-,TRBJ1-4,-,TRBV2,CASSTGGHEKLFF,TGTGCCAGCAGTACCGGGGGCCATGAAAAACTGTTTTTT
TRBD1,TRBJ2-2,-,TRBV6-5,CASSYGGTGYTGELFF,TGTGCCAGCAGTTACGGTGGGACAGGGTACACCGGGGAGCTGTTTTTT
-,TRBJ2-5,-,TRBV7-2,CASSLLGGYQETQYF,TGTGCCAGCAGCTTACTTGGGGGGTACCAAGAGACCCAGTACTTC
TRBD1,TRBJ2-7,-,TRBV7-8,CASSFGTGTSYEQYF,TGTGCCAGCAGCTTCGGGACAGGGACCTCCTACGAGCAGTACTTC
-,TRBJ2-7,few,TRBV7-9,CASSFTYDWYF,TGTGCCAGCAGCTTTACGTACGATTGGTACTTC
TRBD1,TRBJ2-5,-,TRBV9,CASSVMTTGAETQYF,TGTGCCAGCAGCGTAATGACGACAGGGGCAGAGACCCAGTACTTC
-,TRBJ1-5,-,TRBV10-3,CAISGQFNQPQHF,TGTGCCATCAGTGGGCAGTTCAATCAGCCCCAGCATTTT
-,TRBJ1-2,-,TRBV5-6,CASSLLNYFHGYTF,TGTGCCAGCAGCTTATTAAACTATTTCCATGGCTACACCTTC
-,TRBJ1-6,-,TRBV30,CAWSVARQNHNSPLHF,TGTGCCTGGAGTGTCGCAAGACAGAACCATAATTCACCCCTCCACTTT
-,TRBJ1-1,once,TRBV6-5,CASSYSRTVEAFF,TGTGCCAGCAGTTACTCGAGGACAGTTGAGGCTTTCTTT
-,TRBJ2-1,-,TRBV6-6,CASSRYHEQFF,TGTGCCAGCAGTCGGTATCATGAGCAGTTCTTC
TRBD2,TRBJ2-2,-,TRBV5-5,CASSLGFGTSGTGELFF,TGTGCCAGCAGCTTGGGCTTCGGGACTAGCGGCACCGGGGAGCTGTTTTTT